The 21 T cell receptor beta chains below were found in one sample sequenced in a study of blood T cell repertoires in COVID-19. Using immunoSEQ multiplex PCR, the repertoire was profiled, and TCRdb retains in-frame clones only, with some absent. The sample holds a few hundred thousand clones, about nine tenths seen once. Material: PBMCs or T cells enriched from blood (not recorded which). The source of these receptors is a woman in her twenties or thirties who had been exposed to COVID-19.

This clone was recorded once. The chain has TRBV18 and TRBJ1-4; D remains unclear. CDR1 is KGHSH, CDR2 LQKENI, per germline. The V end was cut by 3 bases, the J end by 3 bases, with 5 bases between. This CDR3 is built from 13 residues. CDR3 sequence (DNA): TGTGCCAGCTCACCGGCTGCTAATGAAAAACTGTTTTTT. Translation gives CASSPAANEKLFF.

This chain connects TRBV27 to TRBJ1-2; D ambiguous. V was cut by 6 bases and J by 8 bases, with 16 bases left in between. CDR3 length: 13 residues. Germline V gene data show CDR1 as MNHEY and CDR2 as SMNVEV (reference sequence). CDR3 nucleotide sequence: TGTGCCAGCAGCCGAAGCGGGCTTGGAGGCTACACCTTC. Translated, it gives CASSRSGLGGYTF.

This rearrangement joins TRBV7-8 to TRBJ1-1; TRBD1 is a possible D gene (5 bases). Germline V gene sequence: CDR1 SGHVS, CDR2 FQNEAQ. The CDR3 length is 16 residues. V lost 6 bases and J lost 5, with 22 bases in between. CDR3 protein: CASSNYGGTFRTEAFF. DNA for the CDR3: TGTGCCAGCAGTAATTACGGGGGGACCTTTCGAACTGAAGCTTTCTTT.

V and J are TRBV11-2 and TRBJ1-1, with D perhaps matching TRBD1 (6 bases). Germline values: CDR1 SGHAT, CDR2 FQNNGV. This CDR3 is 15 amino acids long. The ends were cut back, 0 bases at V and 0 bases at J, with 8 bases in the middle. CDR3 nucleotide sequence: TGTGCCAGCAGCTTAGAAGGGGGGGTGAACACTGAAGCTTTCTTT. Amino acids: CASSLEGGVNTEAFF.

CDR3 nucleotides: TGTGCCAGCATCCCCGGGACAGGGGACCATGAGCAGTTCTTC. Amino acids: CASIPGTGDHEQFF. This chain connects TRBV7-3 to TRBJ2-1, with 10 bases identical to TRBD1. Germline-derived CDR1 and CDR2 are SGHTA and FQGTGA. V lost 7 bases, J lost 8 bases, and 8 bases stayed unmatched. The CDR3 sequence is 14 residues long.

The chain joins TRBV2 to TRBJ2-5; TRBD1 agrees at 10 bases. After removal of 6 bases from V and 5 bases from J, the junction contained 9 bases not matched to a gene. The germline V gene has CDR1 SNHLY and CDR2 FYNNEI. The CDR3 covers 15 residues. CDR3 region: CASSDDRGRRETQYF. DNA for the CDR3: TGTGCCAGCAGCGATGACAGGGGGCGCCGGGAGACCCAGTACTTC.

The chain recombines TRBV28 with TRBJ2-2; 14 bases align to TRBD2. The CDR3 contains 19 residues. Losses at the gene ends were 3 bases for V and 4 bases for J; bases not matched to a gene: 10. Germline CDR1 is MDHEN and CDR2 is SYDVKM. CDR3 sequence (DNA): TGTGCCAGCAGTTTGGAGGGACTAGCGGGAGCCGGGGGCACCGGGGAGCTGTTTTTT. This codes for CASSLEGLAGAGGTGELFF. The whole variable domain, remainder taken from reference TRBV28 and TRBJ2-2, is DVKVTQSSRYLVKRTGEKVFLECVQDMDHENMFWYRQDPGLGLRLIYFSYDVKMKEKGDIPEGYSVSREKKERFSLILESASTNQTSMYLCASSLEGLAGAGGTGELFFGEGSRLTVL.

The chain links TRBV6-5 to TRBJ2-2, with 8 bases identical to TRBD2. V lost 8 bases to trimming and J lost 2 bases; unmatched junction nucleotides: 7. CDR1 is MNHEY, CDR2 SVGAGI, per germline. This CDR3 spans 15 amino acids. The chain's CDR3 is CASRPAGVNTGELFF. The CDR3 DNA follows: TGTGCCAGCCGCCCAGCGGGAGTAAACACCGGGGAGCTGTTTTTT.

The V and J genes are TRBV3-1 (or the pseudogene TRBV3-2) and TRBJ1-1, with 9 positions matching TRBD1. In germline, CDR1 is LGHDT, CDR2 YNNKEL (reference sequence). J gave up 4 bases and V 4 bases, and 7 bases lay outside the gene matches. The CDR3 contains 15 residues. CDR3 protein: CASSRPGQGRTEAFF. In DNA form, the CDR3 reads TGTGCCAGCAGCCGACCGGGACAGGGTCGCACTGAAGCTTTCTTT.

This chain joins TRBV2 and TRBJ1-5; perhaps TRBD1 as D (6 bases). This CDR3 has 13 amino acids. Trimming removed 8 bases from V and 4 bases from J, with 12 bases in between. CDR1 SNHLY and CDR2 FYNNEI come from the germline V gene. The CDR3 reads CASQGTLNQPQHF. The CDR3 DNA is TGTGCCAGCCAGGGGACGTTGAATCAGCCCCAGCATTTT.

The CDR3 here is CASRGQGGEKLFF. CDR3 bases: TGCGCCAGCAGGGGACAGGGAGGTGAAAAACTGTTTTTT. The V gene is TRBV5-1, the J gene TRBJ1-4; 9 bases fit TRBD1. J lost 7 bases, V lost 5 bases, and 3 bases had no gene match. The germline V gene has CDR1 SGHRS and CDR2 YFSETQ. This CDR3 is built from 13 residues.

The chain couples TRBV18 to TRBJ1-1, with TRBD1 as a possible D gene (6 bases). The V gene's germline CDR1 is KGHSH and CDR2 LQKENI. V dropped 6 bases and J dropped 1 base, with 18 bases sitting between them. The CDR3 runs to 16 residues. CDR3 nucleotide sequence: TGTGCCAGCTCCCCCATGCTGGGGGCGAGGAACACTGAAGCTTTCTTT. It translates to CASSPMLGARNTEAFF.

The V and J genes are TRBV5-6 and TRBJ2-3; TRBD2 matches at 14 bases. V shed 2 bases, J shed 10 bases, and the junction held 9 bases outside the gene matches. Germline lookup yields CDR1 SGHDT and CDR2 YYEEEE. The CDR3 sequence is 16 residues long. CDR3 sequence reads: CASSFGGLAGVRAQYF. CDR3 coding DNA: TGTGCCAGCAGCTTTGGGGGACTAGCGGGAGTCCGGGCGCAGTATTTT.

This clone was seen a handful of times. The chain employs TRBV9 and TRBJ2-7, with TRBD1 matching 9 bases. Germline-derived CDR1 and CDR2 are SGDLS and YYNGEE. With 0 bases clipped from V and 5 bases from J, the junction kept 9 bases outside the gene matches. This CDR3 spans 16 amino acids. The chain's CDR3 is CASSVDPGQGTHEQYF. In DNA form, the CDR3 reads TGTGCCAGCAGCGTAGATCCCGGACAGGGGACCCACGAGCAGTACTTC.

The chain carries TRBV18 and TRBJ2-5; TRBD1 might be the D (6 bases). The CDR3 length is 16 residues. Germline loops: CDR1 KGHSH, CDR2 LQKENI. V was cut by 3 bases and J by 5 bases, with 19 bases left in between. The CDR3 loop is CASSPFVMGAEETQYF. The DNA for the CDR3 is TGTGCCAGCTCACCCTTCGTAATGGGGGCGGAGGAGACCCAGTACTTC.

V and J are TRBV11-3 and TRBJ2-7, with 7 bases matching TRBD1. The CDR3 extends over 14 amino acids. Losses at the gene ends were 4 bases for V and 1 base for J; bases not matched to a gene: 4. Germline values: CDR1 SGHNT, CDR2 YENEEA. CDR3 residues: CASSYRGPSYEQYF. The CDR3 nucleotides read TGTGCCAGCAGCTACAGGGGCCCATCCTACGAGCAGTACTTC.

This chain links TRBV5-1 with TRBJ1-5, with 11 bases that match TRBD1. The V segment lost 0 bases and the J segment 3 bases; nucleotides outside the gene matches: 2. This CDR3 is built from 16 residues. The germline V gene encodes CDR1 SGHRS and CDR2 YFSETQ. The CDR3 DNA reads TGCGCCAGCAGCTTGGGGGACAGGGGGTCCAATCAGCCCCAGCATTTT. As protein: CASSLGDRGSNQPQHF.

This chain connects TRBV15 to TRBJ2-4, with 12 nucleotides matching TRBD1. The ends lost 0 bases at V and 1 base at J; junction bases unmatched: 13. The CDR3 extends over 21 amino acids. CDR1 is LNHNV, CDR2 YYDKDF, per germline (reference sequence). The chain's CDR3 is CATSRDPRDRGLTRAKNIQYF. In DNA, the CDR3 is TGTGCCACCAGCAGAGATCCGAGGGACAGGGGGCTCACTCGGGCCAAAAACATTCAGTACTTC.

In DNA form, the CDR3 reads TGCGCCAGCAGCATCCGGGACAGGGCTTACTTTAGCACAGATACGCAGTATTTT. It specifies CASSIRDRAYFSTDTQYF. The rearrangement uses TRBV5-1 and TRBJ2-3, with 9 bases matching TRBD1. The CDR3 consists of 18 residues. CDR1 is SGHRS and CDR2 is YFSETQ in the germline V gene. J gave up 0 bases and V 4 bases, and 12 bases lay outside the gene matches. The full variable domain, completed using reference TRBV5-1 and TRBJ2-3, is KAGVTQTPRYLIKTRGQQVTLSCSPISGHRSVSWYQQTPGQGLQFLFEYFSETQRNKGNFPGRFSGRQFSNSRSEMNVSTLELGDSALYLCASSIRDRAYFSTDTQYFGPGTRLTVL.

CDR3 residues: CSVEDPSRGLGNYGYTF. The CDR3, as DNA: TGCAGCGTTGAAGATCCCAGCAGGGGCTTGGGAAACTATGGCTACACCTTC. The V gene is TRBV29-1, the J gene TRBJ1-2; tentatively, D is TRBD1 (6 bases). CDR1 is SQVTM, CDR2 ANQGSEA, per germline. The CDR3 length is 17 residues. V lost 0 bases and J lost 2, with 19 bases in between.

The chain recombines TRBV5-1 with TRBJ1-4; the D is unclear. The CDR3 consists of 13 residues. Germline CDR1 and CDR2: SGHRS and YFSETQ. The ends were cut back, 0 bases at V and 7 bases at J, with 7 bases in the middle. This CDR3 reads CASSLVSPEKLFF. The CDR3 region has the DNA TGCGCCAGCAGCTTGGTATCCCCTGAAAAACTGTTTTTT.